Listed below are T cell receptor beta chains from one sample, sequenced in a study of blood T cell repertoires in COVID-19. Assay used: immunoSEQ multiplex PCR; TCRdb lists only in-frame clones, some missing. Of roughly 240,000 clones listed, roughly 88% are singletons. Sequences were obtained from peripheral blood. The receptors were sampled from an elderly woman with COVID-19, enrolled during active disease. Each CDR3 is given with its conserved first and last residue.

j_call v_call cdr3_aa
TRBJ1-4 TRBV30 CAWRNWEGLREKLFF
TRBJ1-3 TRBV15 CATSRGGAGNTIYF
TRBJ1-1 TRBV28 CASSQGARDTEAFF
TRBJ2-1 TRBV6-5 CASSSGTSGVGNEQFF
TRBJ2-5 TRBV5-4 CASSPPGAVQETQYF
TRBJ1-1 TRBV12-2 CASRLDGARGQGRVEAFF
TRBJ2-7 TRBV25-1 CASSHPRGNSEQYF
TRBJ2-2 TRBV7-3 CASSAQGGNTGELFF
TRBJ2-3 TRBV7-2 CASSPDGEFTDTQYF
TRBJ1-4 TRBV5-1 CASSPDNNEKLFF
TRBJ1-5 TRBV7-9 CASSLSGIKNQPQHF
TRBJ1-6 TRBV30 CAWFGRGPTPLHF
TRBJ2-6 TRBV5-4 CASSRPRGLTAGANVLTF
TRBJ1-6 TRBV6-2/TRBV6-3 CASSPSTPNSPLHF
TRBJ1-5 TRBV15 CATSEGGPGDGQPQHF
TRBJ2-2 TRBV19 CASSSGTGSGTGELFF
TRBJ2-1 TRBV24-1 CATSDGGLAGNNEQFF
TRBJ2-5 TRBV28 CASSPSGTAQGTQYF
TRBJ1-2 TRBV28 CASLGWDRGRGGYTF
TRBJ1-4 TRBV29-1 CSAGQGEEKLFF